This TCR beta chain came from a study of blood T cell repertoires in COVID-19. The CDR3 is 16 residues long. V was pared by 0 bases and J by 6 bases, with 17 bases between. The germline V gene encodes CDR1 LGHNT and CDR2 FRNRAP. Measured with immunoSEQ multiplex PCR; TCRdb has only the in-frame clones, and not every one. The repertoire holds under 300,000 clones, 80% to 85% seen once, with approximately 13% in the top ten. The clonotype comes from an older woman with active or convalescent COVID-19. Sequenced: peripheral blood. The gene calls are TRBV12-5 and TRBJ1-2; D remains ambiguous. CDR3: CASGLVPVEPGNGYTF. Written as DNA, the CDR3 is TGTGCTAGTGGTTTGGTACCCGTAGAGCCCGGGAATGGCTACACCTTC.